Below, 13 T cell receptor beta chains from the same sample are listed, as sequenced in a study of blood T cell repertoires in COVID-19. The assay was immunoSEQ multiplex PCR, and TCRdb's table has in-frame clones only and misses some. This sample has under 300,000 clones, with over 80% found just once. The sample taken for sequencing was peripheral blood. The receptors originated from a man aged 55 to 70 who had recovered from COVID-19.

The chain has TRBV18 and TRBJ1-2; D might be TRBD1 (6 bases). The CDR3 is 16 amino acids. Germline CDR1 and CDR2: KGHSH and LQKENI. Trimming removed 4 bases from V and 5 bases from J, with 20 bases in between. CDR3 sequence (DNA): TGTGCCAGCTCACTCCTCCGACAGGCGGACCGTTATGGCTACACCTTC. Protein: CASSLLRQADRYGYTF.

The chain employs TRBV2 and TRBJ1-2; the match to TRBD1 covers 11 bases. CDR3 length: 16 residues. Germline V lookup: CDR1 SNHLY, CDR2 FYNNEI. V lost 6 bases to trimming and J lost 5 bases; unmatched junction nucleotides: 11. CDR3 bases: TGTGCCAGCAGCGCCGGGGACAGGGGGGAGAGGTATGGCTACACCTTC. This codes for CASSAGDRGERYGYTF.

V and J are TRBV5-8 and TRBJ2-3; 11 positions agree with TRBD2. The junction had 0 bases not matched to a gene; V was cut back by 0 bases and J by 0 bases. The CDR3 runs to 16 residues. Per the germline V gene, CDR1 is SGHTS and CDR2 is YDEGEE. The CDR3, as DNA: TGTGCCAGCAGCTTGGGGACTAGCGGGAGCACAGATACGCAGTATTTT. Its translation: CASSLGTSGSTDTQYF.

This clone was seen a few times. The chain couples TRBV5-1 to TRBJ1-4; a weak D match, TRBD1 (5 bases). CDR3 length equals 14 residues. The germline V and J ends were trimmed by 3 bases and 2 bases, with 8 bases remaining between them. Germline values: CDR1 SGHRS, CDR2 YFSETQ. CDR3 protein: CASSSGSTNEKLFF. The CDR3 nucleotides read TGCGCCAGCAGCTCAGGGTCCACTAATGAAAAACTGTTTTTT.

This clone has more than one count but fewer than ten. The genes are TRBV9 and TRBJ2-1; TRBD1 matches at 11 bases. With 3 bases clipped from V and 7 bases from J, the junction kept 0 bases outside the gene matches. Germline CDR1 is SGDLS and CDR2 is YYNGEE. CDR3 length: 13 amino acids. CDR3 coding DNA: TGTGCCAGCAGCGGGGACAGGGGGAATGAGCAGTTCTTC. This gives the protein CASSGDRGNEQFF.

The V call is TRBV13, the J call TRBJ2-7; TRBD2 agrees at 7 bases. Germline CDR1 is PRHDT and CDR2 is FYEKMQ (reference sequence). After removal of 10 bases from V and 0 bases from J, the junction contained 9 bases not matched to a gene. CDR3 size: 14 residues. The CDR3 is CATRPGGSSYEQYF. The DNA for the CDR3 is TGTGCCACCCGGCCGGGCGGGAGCTCCTACGAGCAGTACTTC.

This clone occurred once. The chain combines TRBV29-1 with TRBJ2-1; 8 bases are a match to TRBD2. This CDR3 has 15 residues. Germline trimming cut 7 bases from V and 5 bases from J; bases unmatched to any gene: 13. The V gene's germline CDR1 is SQVTM and CDR2 ANQGSEA. This chain's CDR3 is CSGTRQRGLNNEQFF. The CDR3 bases are TGCAGCGGGACACGACAGCGGGGGTTGAACAATGAGCAGTTCTTC.

The chain has TRBV7-8 and TRBJ1-2, with 7 bases lining up with TRBD1. This CDR3 contains 13 residues. Losses at the gene ends were 5 bases for V and 7 bases for J; bases not matched to a gene: 7. CDR1 and CDR2 from the germline V gene are SGHVS and FQNEAQ. The CDR3 sequence: CASSLQGQGGYTF. CDR3 in DNA: TGTGCCAGCAGCCTACAGGGGCAGGGTGGCTACACCTTC.

The chain has TRBV20-1 and TRBJ2-7, with 7 nucleotides matching TRBD2. J was trimmed by 11 bases and V by 0 bases; bases with no gene match: 4. This CDR3 is 11 amino acids long. Germline CDR1 DFQATT, CDR2 SNEGSKA (reference sequence). CDR3 residues: CSARDGAGEYF. CDR3 in DNA: TGCAGTGCTAGAGACGGGGCGGGGGAGTACTTC.

The V call is TRBV7-9, the J call TRBJ2-3; TRBD1 might be the D (6 bases). Germline assignment: CDR1 SEHNR and CDR2 FQNEAQ (reference sequence). The V end lost 5 bases, the J end lost 1 base, and 22 bases lay between the germline ends. The CDR3 is 18 amino acids. The DNA of the CDR3 is TGTGCCAGCAGCACCTCGCGGCCAGGGGCCCTTGGCACAGATACGCAGTATTTT. It specifies CASSTSRPGALGTDTQYF.

This clone was counted once. The chain employs TRBV19 and TRBJ2-2; 11 bases agree with TRBD2. The CDR3 totals 14 residues. Germline V gene sequence: CDR1 LNHDA, CDR2 SQIVND (reference sequence). Germline trimming cut 4 bases from V and 11 bases from J; bases unmatched to any gene: 6. CDR3 region: CASSSSSGRTELFF. Written as DNA, the CDR3 is TGTGCCAGTAGTAGTTCTAGCGGGAGGACAGAGCTGTTTTTT.

V gene TRBV6-1 combines with J gene TRBJ1-4; D ambiguous. Trimming stripped 0 bases from V and 7 bases from J, with 15 bases between. The CDR3 totals 16 residues. Germline values: CDR1 MNHNS, CDR2 SASEGT. The CDR3 DNA reads as TGTGCCAGCAGTGAAGCGGCGGCTACTCGAGGTGAAAAACTGTTTTTT. It yields the protein CASSEAAATRGEKLFF.

J is TRBJ2-7 and V is TRBV25-1; no definite D call. Germline assignment: CDR1 MGHDK and CDR2 SYGVNS. CDR3 length: 13 amino acids. The germline V and J ends were trimmed by 4 bases and 5 bases, with 12 bases remaining between them. The CDR3 sequence: CASSGEVRDEQYF. The CDR3 bases are TGTGCCAGCAGTGGTGAGGTTCGTGACGAGCAGTACTTC.